This TCR beta chain was captured in a study of cytomegalovirus exposure and HLA in healthy donors. Study observations and caveats: There was a cluster of highly shared sequence variants that was likely a sequencing artifact. A later analysis appeared to link common viral pathogens to several of the most significant clusters.

The CDR3 is 16 residues long. Trimming removed 5 bases from V and 4 bases from J; junction bases left unmatched: 10. Germline assignment: CDR1 SGHRS and CDR2 YFSETQ. The PCR had 60 Vbeta and 13 Jbeta primers. Per the original data handling: Later reanalysis found approximately 76 million unique TCR beta chains, around 9.9 million of them shared. TCRdb's copy holds only in-frame clones and misses some; the assay was immunoSEQ multiplex PCR. V and J calls and clone size are those listed in that table; D and trimming were worked out from the DNA. This sample has about 240,000 clones, with 80% to 90% found just once. For this clone: Its target is unknown.

The gene calls are TRBV5-1 and TRBJ2-5; 11 nucleotides match TRBD2. The sequence came from a girl aged 2-9 years in good health and CMV-seronegative. The sequenced sample was PBMCs. Here the CDR3 DNA reads TGCGCCAGCAGTCCGGGGAATAGCGGGAGGGCAGAGACCCAGTACTTC. Translating gives CASSPGNSGRAETQYF.